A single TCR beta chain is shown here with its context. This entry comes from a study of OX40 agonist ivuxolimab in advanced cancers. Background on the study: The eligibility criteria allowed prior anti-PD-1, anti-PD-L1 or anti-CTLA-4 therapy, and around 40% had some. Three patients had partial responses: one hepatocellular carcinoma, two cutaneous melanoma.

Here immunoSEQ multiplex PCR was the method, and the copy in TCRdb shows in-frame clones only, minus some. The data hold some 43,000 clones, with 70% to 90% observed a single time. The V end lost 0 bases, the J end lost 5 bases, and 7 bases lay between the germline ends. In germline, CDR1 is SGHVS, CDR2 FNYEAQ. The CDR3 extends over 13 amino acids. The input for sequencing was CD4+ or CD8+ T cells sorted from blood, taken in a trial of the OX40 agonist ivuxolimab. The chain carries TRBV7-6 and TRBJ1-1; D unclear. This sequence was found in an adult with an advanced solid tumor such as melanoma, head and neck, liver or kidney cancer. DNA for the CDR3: TGTGCCAGCAGCTTAGCGGTGGGAACTGAAGCTTTCTTT. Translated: CASSLAVGTEAFF. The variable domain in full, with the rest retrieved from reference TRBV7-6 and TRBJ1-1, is GAGVSQSPRYKVTKRGQDVALRCDPISGHVSLYWYRQALGQGPEFLTYFNYEAQQDKSGLPNDRFSAERPEGSISTLTIQRTEQRDSAMYRCASSLAVGTEAFFGQGTRLTVV.